This T cell receptor beta chain was sequenced for a study of T cell responses to AZD1222 COVID-19 vaccine. General study results and limits: The sample set comprised mostly white British donors with more females, and clonal diversity was possibly underestimated.

Trimming left V 5 bases short and J 0 bases short, with 8 bases between. Germline CDR1 LNHDA, CDR2 SQIVND (reference sequence). The CDR3 runs 14 residues. Produced via immunoSEQ multiplex PCR; TCRdb's table is partial and in-frame only. The table records about 120,000 clones, 85% to 95% of them present only once. As regards this clone: What it recognizes is unknown.

V gene TRBV19 combines with J gene TRBJ1-3; D uncertain. This clonotype originated in an adult who received the AZD1222 COVID-19 vaccine. The source material was peripheral blood, sampled 28 days after the second AZD1222 dose. This chain's CDR3 is CASSENNSGNTIYF. For the CDR3, the DNA is TGTGCCAGTAGTGAAAACAACTCTGGAAACACCATATATTTT.